Below are 5 T cell receptor beta chains sequenced from a single sample in a study of cytomegalovirus exposure and HLA in healthy donors. It was with 60 Vbeta and 13 Jbeta primers that the PCR ran. Method: immunoSEQ multiplex PCR; TCRdb's copy keeps in-frame clones and lacks some. The table has under 200,000 clones, about 65% seen once. The sequenced sample was PBMCs. The receptors here all came from a woman younger than 45 in good health and CMV-seronegative.

The gene calls are TRBV6-5 and TRBJ1-6; no definite D call. The CDR3 sequence is 15 residues long. The V end lost 5 bases, the J end lost 0 bases, and 8 bases lay between the germline ends. Germline V gene data show CDR1 as MNHEY and CDR2 as SVGAGI. The CDR3 bases are TGTGCCAGCAGTCCACACAGCTCCTATAATTCACCCCTCCACTTT. It yields the protein CASSPHSSYNSPLHF.

This sequence joins TRBV7-9 and TRBJ2-1, with 8 bases identical to TRBD2. J lost 10 bases, V lost 5 bases, and 10 bases had no gene match. This CDR3 spans 14 amino acids. Looked up from germline, CDR1 is SEHNR and CDR2 is FQNEAQ (reference sequence). CDR3 sequence: CASSILGPSGEQFF. For the CDR3, the DNA is TGTGCCAGCAGCATTTTGGGGCCTAGCGGGGAGCAGTTCTTC.

This sequence joins TRBV6-6 and TRBJ2-3; 12 nucleotides align to TRBD2. CDR3 length: 16 amino acids. Germline-derived CDR1 and CDR2 are MNHNY and SVGAGI (reference sequence). The V gene end was trimmed by 5 bases and the J gene end by 4 bases; junction bases not matched to a gene: 7. CDR3 amino acids: CASSPTSGRTPDTQYF. For the CDR3, the DNA is TGTGCCAGCAGTCCGACTAGCGGGAGAACTCCAGATACGCAGTATTTT.

This clone was seen a few times. This rearrangement joins TRBV5-6 to TRBJ1-2; D call uncertain. Germline V lookup: CDR1 SGHDT, CDR2 YYEEEE. The V end was cut by 5 bases, the J end by 6 bases, with 17 bases between. The CDR3 contains 14 residues. The CDR3 loop reads CASRPRLDGHGYTF. CDR3 DNA sequence: TGTGCCAGCAGACCCCGACTAGATGGCCATGGCTACACCTTC.

The J gene is TRBJ2-3, the V gene TRBV5-6; D is unclear. The CDR3 is 13 amino acids. Trimming shortened V by 2 bases and J by 2 bases, and 6 bases separated the two germline ends. CDR1 and CDR2 (germline): SGHDT, YYEEEE. The CDR3 DNA sequence: TGTGCCAGCAGCTTCGGTTCCACAGATACGCAGTATTTT. Its protein product is CASSFGSTDTQYF.